This T cell receptor beta chain was captured by sequencing in a study of Ad26.COV2.S vaccination and SARS-CoV-2 variants. The study's findings and limits: From the TCR breadth and depth analyses, total T cell responses may have been underestimated.

Treatment indicated: around 19 received Ad26.COV2.S at low or high dose, single or two shots; 5 received placebo; per-sample allocation not given. Samples analyzed were those drawn on day 63 after the first vaccine or placebo injection. This Boston cohort included adults aged 18-55 years. Note on this clone: The antigen is not known.

The method was immunoSEQ multiplex PCR; TCRdb's version includes in-frame clones alone and lacks a portion of them. The profile covers some 340,000 clones, with approximately 86% appearing a single time and 1.5% to 2% taken by the ten largest. The CDR3 consists of 14 residues. Germline CDR1 and CDR2: PRHDT and FYEKMQ (reference sequence). Trimming removed 5 bases from V and 9 bases from J; junction bases left unmatched: 7. The clonotype comes from a person between 18 and 59 years old who received the Ad26.COV2.S COVID-19 vaccine or a placebo. Sample: peripheral blood, taken in a trial of Ad26.COV2.S vaccine versus placebo. The chain is built from TRBV13 and TRBJ1-6; TRBD1 agrees at 7 bases. DNA for the CDR3: TGTGCCAGCAGCCAACGGACAGGAGGTTCACCCCTCCACTTT. As protein: CASSQRTGGSPLHF.